This T cell receptor (beta chain) derives from a study of blood T cell repertoires in COVID-19. In the study overall: Sources were T cells, B-cell-depleted T cells, or PBMCs; the material itself was cDNA or gDNA.

CDR1 and CDR2 (germline): SGHNT, YENEEA. The CDR3 consists of 15 residues. V gave up 4 bases and J gave up 6 bases; unmatched junction bases: 8. Under the authors' procedure: Scientists estimated how many nucleated cells there were by amplifying reference gene primers. Assay: immunoSEQ multiplex PCR; the TCRdb copy retains only in-frame clones and omits some. V, J and clone size reflect that table, while D and trimming were determined from the DNA. Of roughly 230,000 clones detected, around 87% appear once; the ten largest clones hold 2.1%. Sequenced: peripheral blood. The V gene is TRBV11-3, the J gene TRBJ1-3; 8 bases align to TRBD1. This clonotype was obtained from a woman between 55 and 75 years old with COVID-19, enrolled during active disease. As DNA, the CDR3 is TGTGCCAGCAGCTCGACAGGGGCCCTCGTAAACACCATATATTTT. This encodes CASSSTGALVNTIYF.